The present entry profiles one T cell receptor (beta chain) with its context. J gave up 5 bases and V 0 bases, and 7 bases lay outside the gene matches. Germline CDR1 reads SGDLS; CDR2 reads YYNGEE. The CDR3 totals 15 residues. These data belong to a study of T cell changes during pregnancy in multiple sclerosis. This table comes from immunoSEQ multiplex PCR, and its TCRdb copy is limited to in-frame clones, with some not included. The data show about 56,000 clones, 70% to 90% seen once. This TCR was recovered from a female donor with multiple sclerosis, enrolled in a pregnancy study. The sample was CD4+ T cells from peripheral blood mononuclear cells, taken in the third trimester of pregnancy. The rearrangement uses TRBV9 and TRBJ1-2; TRBD1 agrees at 7 bases. CDR3 sequence reads: CASSVASGTAYGYTF. CDR3 DNA: TGTGCCAGCAGCGTAGCGTCGGGGACAGCATATGGCTACACCTTC.